The sequence of this T cell receptor (beta chain) was determined in a study of blood T cell repertoires in COVID-19. As for the study in general: Some COVID-19 samples were acute and others convalescent; all came from the United States, Italy and Spain. In each case, the material was cDNA or gDNA derived from T cells, B-cell-depleted T cells, or PBMCs.

Germline CDR1 reads LGHNA; CDR2 reads YSLEER. V lost 0 bases and J lost 1, with 12 bases in between. This CDR3 spans 16 amino acids. Sequenced by immunoSEQ multiplex PCR; TCRdb stores in-frame clones only, minus some. Altogether around 300,000 clones are present, 86% being singletons, with the ten largest covering about 3%. The V gene is TRBV4-3, the J gene TRBJ1-1; D perhaps matches TRBD1 (5 bases). Sequenced material: peripheral blood. The source of this sequence is a woman in her thirties with active or convalescent COVID-19. Here the CDR3 reads CASSQDLGLRNTEAFF. CDR3 nucleotide sequence: TGCGCCAGCAGCCAAGATTTGGGGCTACGGAACACTGAAGCTTTCTTT.